Listed here are 18 T cell receptor beta chains from one sample, sequenced in a study of cytomegalovirus exposure and HLA in healthy donors. The PCR used 60 Vbeta and 13 Jbeta primers. Clones were read by immunoSEQ multiplex PCR, and TCRdb kept only the in-frame ones, dropping some. The data contain more than 100,000 clones, approximately 72% of them singletons. Sequenced: PBMCs. Receptor source: a woman aged 45-59 years in good health and CMV-seronegative.

This rearrangement joins TRBV7-2 to TRBJ2-7, with TRBD2 identical over 15 bases. The germline V gene has CDR1 SGHTA and CDR2 FQGNSA. The CDR3 runs 15 residues. The V and J ends lost 4 bases and 5 bases, in that order; junction bases with no gene match: 3. The CDR3 loop reads CASSSGLAGGHEQYF. As DNA, the CDR3 is TGTGCCAGCAGCTCCGGACTAGCGGGGGGGCACGAGCAGTACTTC.

The V and J genes are TRBV11-2 and TRBJ2-1; D is unclear. Germline CDR1 reads SGHAT; CDR2 reads FQNNGV. V was shortened by 1 base and J by 9 bases, with 10 bases between the two germline ends. CDR3 length equals 13 residues. The CDR3 bases are TGTGCCAGCAGCTTAGGCTCGACATTTGAGCAGTTCTTC. It translates to CASSLGSTFEQFF. The whole variable domain, remainder taken from reference TRBV11-2 and TRBJ2-1, is EAGVAQSPRYKIIEKRQSVAFWCNPISGHATLYWYQQILGQGPKLLIQFQNNGVVDDSQLPKDRFSAERLKGVDSTLKIQPAKLEDSAVYLCASSLGSTFEQFFGPGTRLTVL.

The CDR3 is CASGDRINQPQHF. The CDR3 bases are TGTGCCAGTGGGGACAGGATTAATCAGCCCCAGCATTTT. This chain connects TRBV19 to TRBJ1-5; 8 positions agree with TRBD1. With V trimmed by 8 bases and J by 4 bases, 4 bases remained unmatched. CDR3 length: 13 residues. Germline lookup yields CDR1 LNHDA and CDR2 SQIVND (reference sequence).

This clone was counted a few times. The rearrangement uses TRBV6-1 and TRBJ2-5; 8 bases are shared with TRBD2. The CDR3 is 14 amino acids. J was trimmed by 4 bases and V by 7 bases; bases with no gene match: 8. Germline assignment: CDR1 MNHNS and CDR2 SASEGT. In nucleotides, the CDR3 is TGTGCCAGCACTTCGGGAGGGCCGATAGAGACCCAGTACTTC. As protein: CASTSGGPIETQYF.

The chain joins TRBV7-7 to TRBJ2-5; 8 bases are shared with TRBD1. The CDR3 sequence is 13 residues long. Germline CDR1 is SSHAT and CDR2 is FNYEAQ (reference sequence). In DNA form, the CDR3 reads TGTGCTAGCTCAGGGGGCGAGGGAGAGACCCAGTACTTC. Amino acids: CASSGGEGETQYF.

The rearrangement links TRBV6-6 to TRBJ2-3; no definite D call. V lost 6 bases and J lost 3, with 16 bases in between. The CDR3 extends over 15 amino acids. Germline CDR1 and CDR2: MNHNY and SVGAGI (reference sequence). The chain's CDR3 is CASRTHNDGTDTQYF. CDR3 sequence (DNA): TGTGCCAGCAGGACACACAACGACGGAACAGATACGCAGTATTTT.

The rearrangement joins TRBV5-1 to TRBJ2-7; 10 bases align to TRBD1. The ends lost 0 bases at V and 4 bases at J; junction bases unmatched: 4. This CDR3 is 15 amino acids long. Looked up from germline, CDR1 is SGHRS and CDR2 is YFSETQ. The CDR3, as DNA: TGCGCCAGCAGCTTGGTGGGGGACAGGGGATACGAGCAGTACTTC. Protein: CASSLVGDRGYEQYF. Complete variable domain (other parts from reference TRBV5-1 and TRBJ2-7): KAGVTQTPRYLIKTRGQQVTLSCSPISGHRSVSWYQQTPGQGLQFLFEYFSETQRNKGNFPGRFSGRQFSNSRSEMNVSTLELGDSALYLCASSLVGDRGYEQYFGPGTRLTVT.

CDR3 sequence: CAISGGLTISYEQYF. The CDR3 nucleotides read TGTGCCATCAGTGGGGGACTGACGATATCCTACGAGCAGTACTTC. This chain uses TRBV10-3 with TRBJ2-7, with D perhaps TRBD2 (6 bases). The CDR3 spans 15 residues. The V end was cut by 4 bases, the J end by 1 base, with 14 bases between. Germline V lookup: CDR1 ENHRY, CDR2 SYGVKD.

The chain carries TRBV28 and TRBJ2-1; TRBD1 agrees at 7 bases. The CDR3 is made up of 15 amino acids. Germline trimming cut 2 bases from V and 5 bases from J; bases unmatched to any gene: 6. Germline V gene data show CDR1 as MDHEN and CDR2 as SYDVKM. This CDR3 reads CASSLIGTENNEQFF. For the CDR3, the DNA is TGTGCCAGCAGTTTAATCGGGACAGAGAACAATGAGCAGTTCTTC.

The chain couples TRBV11-3 to TRBJ2-1; 10 nucleotides line up with TRBD2. The V segment lost 5 bases and the J segment 7 bases; nucleotides outside the gene matches: 14. This CDR3 has 17 residues. Germline V gene lookup returns CDR1 SGHNT and CDR2 YENEEA. The CDR3 protein is CASSGGVSSGSWNEQFF. CDR3 sequence (DNA): TGTGCCAGCAGCGGAGGGGTGTCTAGCGGGAGTTGGAATGAGCAGTTCTTC.

This clone showed up just a few times. V and J are TRBV6-5 and TRBJ1-5; D is perhaps TRBD1 (6 bases). This CDR3 has 15 amino acids. Trimming took 6 bases from V and 3 from J, leaving 15 bases between them. Germline lookup yields CDR1 MNHEY and CDR2 SVGAGI. The CDR3: CASRRRTGYNQPQHF. DNA of the CDR3: TGTGCCAGCAGACGCCGTACAGGGTACAATCAGCCCCAGCATTTT.

The chain uses TRBV18 and TRBJ1-3; D is unresolved. CDR1 and CDR2 (germline): KGHSH, LQKENI. The length of the CDR3 is 16 residues. V was trimmed by 4 bases and J by 2 bases, leaving 15 bases between them. CDR3 bases: TGTGCCAGCTCACTGGGAGAGGTCTACACTGGAAACACCATATATTTT. It specifies CASSLGEVYTGNTIYF.

The J gene is TRBJ2-2, the V gene TRBV2; a possible D gene is TRBD1 (5 bases). Trimming left V 11 bases short and J 6 bases short, with 19 bases between. Germline CDR1 SNHLY, CDR2 FYNNEI. The CDR3 is made up of 14 amino acids. The CDR3 coding sequence is TGTGCCTCAAGAACCAGGGAACGCGCCGGGGAGCTGTTTTTT. Translation: CASRTRERAGELFF.

The J gene is TRBJ2-7, the V gene TRBV10-3; D is unresolved. CDR1 is ENHRY and CDR2 is SYGVKD in the germline V gene. This CDR3 spans 12 amino acids. V dropped 8 bases and J dropped 1 base, with 9 bases sitting between them. DNA for the CDR3: TGTGCCATCGCTGACAATTCCTACGAGCAGTACTTC. Protein sequence: CAIADNSYEQYF.

The chain links TRBV7-9 to TRBJ1-4; TRBD1 matches 7 bases. This CDR3 region has 15 residues. Germline V CDR1 and CDR2: SEHNR, FQNEAQ (reference sequence). V dropped 5 bases and J dropped 7; count of bases not matched to a gene: 10. CDR3 in amino acids: CASSHRQGGSEKLFF. CDR3 bases: TGTGCCAGCAGCCACCGACAGGGTGGATCTGAAAAACTGTTTTTT.

This chain links TRBV30 with TRBJ1-5; D uncertain. The CDR3 has 14 residues. The germline V gene encodes CDR1 GTSNPN and CDR2 SVGIG (reference sequence). The V end was cut by 0 bases, the J end by 5 bases, with 11 bases between. Here the CDR3 DNA reads TGTGCCTGGAGTGTACTTACGGAGGATCAGCCCCAGCATTTT. Protein: CAWSVLTEDQPQHF.

The gene calls are TRBV5-8 and TRBJ1-5; no firm D call. There are 12 residues in the CDR3. Germline V gene lookup returns CDR1 SGHTS and CDR2 YDEGEE. V was clipped by 2 bases and J by 6 bases, with 6 bases between them. CDR3 sequence (DNA): TGTGCCAGCAGCTTATACAGTCAGCCCCAGCATTTT. It translates to CASSLYSQPQHF.

This rearrangement joins TRBV12-5 to TRBJ1-1; D remains ambiguous. V lost 6 bases and J lost 2, with 7 bases in between. Germline V gene sequence: CDR1 LGHNT, CDR2 FRNRAP. The CDR3 loop spans 12 amino acids. The CDR3 DNA is TGTGCTAGTGGACTCGTTAACACTGAAGCTTTCTTT. Translation: CASGLVNTEAFF.